These T cell receptor beta chains were read from a single sample in a study of shared clonotypes between healthy human individuals. Generated by immunoSEQ multiplex PCR, the TCRdb table keeps only in-frame clones and is missing some. The profile shows nearly 2 million clones, approximately 94% of them singletons. The material sequenced was naive CD8+ T cells sorted from blood. The receptors were sampled from a man between 18 and 35 years old in good health. CDR3s include the opening cysteine and the closing phenylalanine or tryptophan. The D gene is left open where the match is weak. Clone size is stated in some rows and not others, as once, few, many or a class when expanded.

CASSRPGTTYEQYF	TGTGCCAGCAGCAGGCCTGGGACTACTTACGAGCAGTACTTC	TRBV5-6	NA	TRBD2	TRBJ2-7	14
CASSAGQGIAKNIQYF	TGTGCCAGCAGCGCGGGACAGGGAATAGCCAAAAACATTCAGTACTTC	TRBV9	NA	TRBD1	TRBJ2-4	16
CASSLGWAQSPLHF	TGTGCCAGCAGCTTGGGGTGGGCCCAATCACCCCTCCACTTT	TRBV5-6	NA	NA	TRBJ1-6	14
CASSVGTSGSTYEQYF	TGCGCCAGCAGTGTCGGGACTAGCGGGAGCACATACGAGCAGTACTTC	TRBV10-2	NA	TRBD2	TRBJ2-7	16
CASSQGRGAGKNEQYF	TGCGCCAGCAGCCAAGGACGGGGAGCGGGAAAGAACGAGCAGTACTTC	TRBV4-1	NA	TRBD2	TRBJ2-7	16
CASSADNGYGYTF	TGTGCCAGCAGTGCCGACAATGGCTATGGCTACACCTTC	TRBV2	NA	NA	TRBJ1-2	13
CASSSSTGERYNEQFF	TGTGCCAGCAGCTCTTCTACGGGAGAGAGGTACAATGAGCAGTTCTTC	TRBV27	NA	NA	TRBJ2-1	16
CASSLKGARGPNNSPLHF	TGCGCCAGCAGCTTGAAAGGGGCCCGAGGGCCCAATAATTCACCCCTCCACTTT	TRBV5-1	NA	NA	TRBJ1-6	18
CASSESGHTDTQYF	TGTGCCAGCAGTGAATCAGGGCACACAGATACGCAGTATTTT	TRBV25-1	NA	NA	TRBJ2-3	14
CASMDRGELLPEAFF	TGTGCCAGTATGGACAGGGGAGAACTACTCCCTGAAGCTTTCTTT	TRBV19	NA	TRBD1	TRBJ1-1	15
CASSIVTGANSPLHF	TGTGCCAGTAGTATAGTGACAGGGGCGAATTCACCCCTCCACTTT	TRBV19	NA	TRBD1	TRBJ1-6	15
CASSLWLGEGGGTDTQYF	TGTGCCAGCAGTTTATGGTTGGGAGAAGGGGGGGGCACAGATACGCAGTATTTT	TRBV27	NA	NA	TRBJ2-3	18
CASSEATDIYEQYF	TGTGCCAGCAGTGAGGCTACAGATATCTACGAGCAGTACTTC	TRBV2	NA	NA	TRBJ2-7	14
CASSEGRTPYNSPLHF	TGTGCCAGCAGTGAAGGGCGGACACCCTATAATTCACCCCTCCACTTT	TRBV6-1	NA	NA	TRBJ1-6	16
CASSPRDIMATNEKLFF	TGCGCCAGCAGCCCTCGGGACATTATGGCAACTAATGAAAAACTGTTTTTT	TRBV4-1	NA	NA	TRBJ1-4	17
CASSSAGGLNEQFF	TGTGCCAGTAGTAGTGCGGGGGGACTAAATGAGCAGTTCTTC	TRBV19	NA	TRBD2	TRBJ2-1	14
CASSLALAGGPTYNEQFF	TGTGCCAGCAGCTTAGCCCTAGCGGGAGGCCCCACCTACAATGAGCAGTTCTTC	TRBV7-8	NA	TRBD2	TRBJ2-1	18
CASSDPSGPQHF	TGCGCCAGCAGTGACCCCTCTGGGCCCCAGCATTTT	TRBV10-1	NA	NA	TRBJ1-5	12
CASSLWLAGGETQYF	TGTGCCAGCAGCTTATGGCTAGCGGGAGGAGAGACCCAGTACTTC	TRBV7-2	NA	TRBD2	TRBJ2-5	15
CASSLEWGEKLFF	TGTGCCAGCAGTTTAGAGTGGGGGGAAAAACTGTTTTTT	TRBV27	NA	NA	TRBJ1-4	13
CASSQLATSYEQYF	TGTGCCAGCAGCCAACTTGCGACGTCCTACGAGCAGTACTTC	TRBV4-2	NA	NA	TRBJ2-7	14
CSVFQASGEQYF	TGCAGCGTTTTTCAGGCTAGCGGCGAGCAGTACTTC	TRBV29-1	NA	TRBD2	TRBJ2-7	12
CASSLGVAGEQETQYF	TGTGCCAGCAGTTTGGGGGTAGCGGGGGAACAAGAGACCCAGTACTTC	TRBV27	NA	TRBD2	TRBJ2-5	16
CASSHLAGGYEQYF	TGCGCCAGCAGCCATCTAGCGGGGGGCTACGAGCAGTACTTC	TRBV4-1	NA	TRBD2	TRBJ2-7	14
CASSYRGSYEQYF	TGTGCCAGCAGTTACCGGGGGTCCTACGAGCAGTACTTC	TRBV6-5	NA	NA	TRBJ2-7	13
CASSPGTGSYEQYF	TGTGCCAGTAGTCCGGGGACGGGATCCTACGAGCAGTACTTC	TRBV19	NA	NA	TRBJ2-7	14
CASSLAGTSFEQFF	TGTGCCAGCAGCTTAGCAGGGACATCATTTGAGCAGTTCTTC	TRBV7-8	NA	NA	TRBJ2-1	14
CASSQDPPVAGAYEQYF	TGCGCCAGCAGCCAAGATCCCCCCGTAGCTGGGGCCTACGAGCAGTACTTC	TRBV4-1	NA	NA	TRBJ2-7	17
CATEGGNTGELFF	TGTGCCACGGAGGGGGGGAACACCGGGGAGCTGTTTTTT	TRBV10-3	NA	NA	TRBJ2-2	13
CASSWTSGGPDTQYF	TGTGCCAGCAGTTGGACTAGCGGGGGGCCAGATACGCAGTATTTT	TRBV6-5	NA	TRBD2	TRBJ2-3	15
CASSLETHLGTEAFF	TGTGCCAGCAGTTTGGAGACCCACCTGGGGACTGAAGCTTTCTTT	TRBV27	few	NA	TRBJ1-1	15